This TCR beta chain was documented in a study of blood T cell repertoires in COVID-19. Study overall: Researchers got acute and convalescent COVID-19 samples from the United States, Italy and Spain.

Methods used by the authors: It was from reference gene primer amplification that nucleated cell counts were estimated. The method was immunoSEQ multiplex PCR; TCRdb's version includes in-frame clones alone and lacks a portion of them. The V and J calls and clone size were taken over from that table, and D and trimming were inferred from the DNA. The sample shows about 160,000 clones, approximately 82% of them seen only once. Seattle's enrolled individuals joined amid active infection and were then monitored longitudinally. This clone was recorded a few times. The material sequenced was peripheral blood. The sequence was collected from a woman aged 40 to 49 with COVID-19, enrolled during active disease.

The CDR3, as DNA: TGCGCCAGCAGCTTGGGAGGGGGAAAGGGCGAGCAGTACTTC. Its protein is CASSLGGGKGEQYF. The chain recombines TRBV5-1 with TRBJ2-7; D might be TRBD1 (6 bases). Germline CDR1 SGHRS, CDR2 YFSETQ. The CDR3 runs to 14 residues. Deletions cut 0 bases from V and 6 bases from J, with 13 bases between.